The present TCR beta chain was sequenced within a study of response to subunit inactivated influenza vaccine. Study-level results: Authors suggested seasonal influenza vaccinations each recruit few new T cells.

TCRdb passed the RT-PCR reads through MiXCR, listing each CDR3 protein once. This table holds approximately 530,000 distinct CDR3 sequences, about 7.2% found once. This clonotype was seen at least ten times. Its antigen remains unknown. The V and J ends lost 4 bases and 6 bases respectively, with 11 bases between them. Germline CDR1 reads SGHTS; CDR2 reads YDEGEE. The CDR3 is made up of 13 amino acids. The sequencing here drew on PBMCs from blood, taken roughly 24 months after vaccination. This receptor was identified in a man in his fifties or sixties who received an inactivated influenza vaccine. The V and J genes are TRBV5-8 and TRBJ1-5; D may be TRBD1 (5 bases). The CDR3 DNA reads TGTGCCAGCAGCGGCGGACACGGTCAGCCCCAGCATTTT. This codes for CASSGGHGQPQHF.